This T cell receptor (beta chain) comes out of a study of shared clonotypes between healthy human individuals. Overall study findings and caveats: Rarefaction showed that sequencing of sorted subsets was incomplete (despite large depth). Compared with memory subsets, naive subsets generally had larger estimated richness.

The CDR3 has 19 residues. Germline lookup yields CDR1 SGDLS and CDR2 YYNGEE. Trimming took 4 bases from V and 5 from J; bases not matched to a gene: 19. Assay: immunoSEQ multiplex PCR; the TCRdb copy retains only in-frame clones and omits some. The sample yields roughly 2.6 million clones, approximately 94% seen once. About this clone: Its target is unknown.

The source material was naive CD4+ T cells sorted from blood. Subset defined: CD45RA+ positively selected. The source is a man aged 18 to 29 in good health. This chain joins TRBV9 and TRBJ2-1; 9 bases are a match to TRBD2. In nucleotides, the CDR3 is TGTGCCAGCAGCCCACAGAGGGGTATGGCGGGAGGGTTCGACAATGAGCAGTTCTTC. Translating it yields CASSPQRGMAGGFDNEQFF.